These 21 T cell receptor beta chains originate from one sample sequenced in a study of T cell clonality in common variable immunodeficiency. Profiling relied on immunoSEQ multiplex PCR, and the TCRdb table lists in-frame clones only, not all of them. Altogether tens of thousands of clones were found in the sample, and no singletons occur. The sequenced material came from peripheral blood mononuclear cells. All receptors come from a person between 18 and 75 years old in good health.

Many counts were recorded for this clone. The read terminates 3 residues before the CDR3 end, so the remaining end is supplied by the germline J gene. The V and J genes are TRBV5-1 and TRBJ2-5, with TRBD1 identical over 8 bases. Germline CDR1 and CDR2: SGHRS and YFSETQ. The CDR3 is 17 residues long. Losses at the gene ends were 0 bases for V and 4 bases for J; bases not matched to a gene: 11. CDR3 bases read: TGCGCCAGCAGCTTGGGGGGGTTGGACAGGGCCGGAGAGACC. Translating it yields CASSLGGLDRAGET. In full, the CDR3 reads CASSLGGLDRAGETQYF.

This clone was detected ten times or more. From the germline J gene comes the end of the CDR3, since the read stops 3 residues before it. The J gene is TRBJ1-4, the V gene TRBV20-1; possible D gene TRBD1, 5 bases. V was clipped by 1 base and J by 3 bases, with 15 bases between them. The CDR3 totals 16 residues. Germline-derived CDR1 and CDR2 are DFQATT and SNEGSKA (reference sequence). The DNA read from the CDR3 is TGCAGTGCTAGAGGCCGTGGCGCGGGGCCTAATGAAAAA. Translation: CSARGRGAGPNEK. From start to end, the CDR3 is CSARGRGAGPNEKLFF.

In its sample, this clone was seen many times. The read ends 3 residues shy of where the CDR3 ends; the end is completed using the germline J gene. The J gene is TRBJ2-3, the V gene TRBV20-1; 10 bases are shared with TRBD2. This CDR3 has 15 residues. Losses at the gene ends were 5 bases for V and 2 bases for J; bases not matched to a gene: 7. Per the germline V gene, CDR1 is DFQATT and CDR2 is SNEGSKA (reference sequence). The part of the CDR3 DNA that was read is TGCAGTGCTCATACTAGCGGGACAAACACAGATACG. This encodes CSAHTSGTNTDT. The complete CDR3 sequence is CSAHTSGTNTDTQYF.

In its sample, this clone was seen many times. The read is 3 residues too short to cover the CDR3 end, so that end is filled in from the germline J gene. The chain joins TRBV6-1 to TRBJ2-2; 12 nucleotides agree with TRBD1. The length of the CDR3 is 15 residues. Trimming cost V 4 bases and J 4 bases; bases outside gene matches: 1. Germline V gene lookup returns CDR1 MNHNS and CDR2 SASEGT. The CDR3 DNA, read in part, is TGTGCCAGCAGTGGGGGACAGGGGGCCACCGGGGAG. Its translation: CASSGGQGATGE. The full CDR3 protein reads CASSGGQGATGELFF.

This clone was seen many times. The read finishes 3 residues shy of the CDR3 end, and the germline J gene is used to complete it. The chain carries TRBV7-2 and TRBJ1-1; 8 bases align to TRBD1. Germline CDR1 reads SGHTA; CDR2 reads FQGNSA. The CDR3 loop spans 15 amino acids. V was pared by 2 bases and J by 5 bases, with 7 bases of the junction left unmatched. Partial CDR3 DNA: TGTGCCAGCAGCTTATTTCCACAGGGGGATACTGAA. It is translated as CASSLFPQGDTE. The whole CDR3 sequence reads CASSLFPQGDTEAFF.

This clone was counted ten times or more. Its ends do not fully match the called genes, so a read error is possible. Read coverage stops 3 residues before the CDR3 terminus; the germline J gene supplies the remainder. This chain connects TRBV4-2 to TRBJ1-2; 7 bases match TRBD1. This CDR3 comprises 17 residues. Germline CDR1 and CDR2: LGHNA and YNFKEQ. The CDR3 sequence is CASSQDDWKQGNYGYTF. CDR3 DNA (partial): TGCGCCAGCAGCCAAGACGATTGGAAACAGGGGAACTATGGC.

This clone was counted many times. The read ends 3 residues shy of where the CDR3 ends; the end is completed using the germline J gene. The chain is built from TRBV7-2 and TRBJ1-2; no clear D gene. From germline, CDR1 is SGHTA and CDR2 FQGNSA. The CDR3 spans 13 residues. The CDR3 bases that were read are TGTGCCAGCAGCTTAGATGGCCGTTGGGGC. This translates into CASSLDGRWG. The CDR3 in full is CASSLDGRWGYTF.

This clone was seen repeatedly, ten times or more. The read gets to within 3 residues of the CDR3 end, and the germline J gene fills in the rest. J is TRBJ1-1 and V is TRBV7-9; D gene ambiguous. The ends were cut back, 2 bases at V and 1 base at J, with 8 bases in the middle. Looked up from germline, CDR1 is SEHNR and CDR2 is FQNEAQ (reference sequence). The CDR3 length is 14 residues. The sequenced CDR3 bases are TGTGCCAGCAGCTTAAGAGCGGAGAACACTGAA. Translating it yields CASSLRAENTE. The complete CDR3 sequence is CASSLRAENTEAFF.

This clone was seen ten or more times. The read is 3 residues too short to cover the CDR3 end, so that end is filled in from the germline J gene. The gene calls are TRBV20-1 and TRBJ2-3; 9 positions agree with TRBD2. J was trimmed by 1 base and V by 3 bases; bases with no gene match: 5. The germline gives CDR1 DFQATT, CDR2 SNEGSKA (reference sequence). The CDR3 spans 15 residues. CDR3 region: CSARRTSAGTDTQYF. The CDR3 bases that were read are TGCAGTGCTAGGCGGACTAGCGCAGGCACAGATACG.

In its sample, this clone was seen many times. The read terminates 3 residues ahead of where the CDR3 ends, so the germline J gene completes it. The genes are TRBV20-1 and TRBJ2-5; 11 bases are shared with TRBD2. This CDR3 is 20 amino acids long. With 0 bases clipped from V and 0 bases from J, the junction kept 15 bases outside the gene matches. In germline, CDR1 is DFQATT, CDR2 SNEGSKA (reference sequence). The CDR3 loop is CSARDIGLAGPPEYQETQYF. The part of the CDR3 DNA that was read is TGCAGTGCTAGAGATATCGGACTAGCGGGCCCCCCGGAGTACCAAGAGACC.

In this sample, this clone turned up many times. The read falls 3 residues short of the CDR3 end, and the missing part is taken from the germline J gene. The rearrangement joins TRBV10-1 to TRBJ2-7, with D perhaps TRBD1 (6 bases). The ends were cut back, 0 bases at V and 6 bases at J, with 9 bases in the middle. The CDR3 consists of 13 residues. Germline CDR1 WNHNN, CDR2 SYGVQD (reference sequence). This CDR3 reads CASSESGRGEQYF. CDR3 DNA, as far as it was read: TGCGCCAGCAGTGAGTCGGGCAGGGGCGAG.

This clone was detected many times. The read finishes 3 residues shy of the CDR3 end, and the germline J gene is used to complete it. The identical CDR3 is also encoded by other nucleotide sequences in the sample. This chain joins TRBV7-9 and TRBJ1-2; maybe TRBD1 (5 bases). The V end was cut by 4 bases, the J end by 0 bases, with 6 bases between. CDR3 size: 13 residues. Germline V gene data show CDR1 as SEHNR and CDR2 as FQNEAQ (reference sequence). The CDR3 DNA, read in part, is TGTGCCAGCAGCTCACAGGCTAACTATGGC. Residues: CASSSQANYG. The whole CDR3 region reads CASSSQANYGYTF. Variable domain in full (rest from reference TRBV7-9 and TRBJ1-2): DTGVSQNPRHKITKRGQNVTFRCDPISEHNRLYWYRQTLGQGPEFLTYFQNEAQLEKSRLLSDRFSAERPKGSFSTLEIQRTEQGDSAMYLCASSSQANYGYTFGSGTRLTVV.

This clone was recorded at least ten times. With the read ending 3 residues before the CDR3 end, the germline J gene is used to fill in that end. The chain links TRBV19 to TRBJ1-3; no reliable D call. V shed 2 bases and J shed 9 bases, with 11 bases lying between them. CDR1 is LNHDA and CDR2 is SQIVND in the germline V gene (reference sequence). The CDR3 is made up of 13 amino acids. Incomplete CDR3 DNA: TGTGCCAGTAGTATAAGGGTTCTGCGCACC. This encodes CASSIRVLRT. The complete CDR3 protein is CASSIRVLRTIYF.

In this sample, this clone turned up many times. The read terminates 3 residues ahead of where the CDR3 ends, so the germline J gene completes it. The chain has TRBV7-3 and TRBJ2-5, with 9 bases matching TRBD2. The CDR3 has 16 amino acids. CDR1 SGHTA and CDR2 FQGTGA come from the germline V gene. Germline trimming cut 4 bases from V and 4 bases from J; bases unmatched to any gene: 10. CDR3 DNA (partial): TGTGCCAGCAGCTCCGATATTAGCGGGAGAGGAGAGACC. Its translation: CASSSDISGRGET. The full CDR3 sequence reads CASSSDISGRGETQYF.

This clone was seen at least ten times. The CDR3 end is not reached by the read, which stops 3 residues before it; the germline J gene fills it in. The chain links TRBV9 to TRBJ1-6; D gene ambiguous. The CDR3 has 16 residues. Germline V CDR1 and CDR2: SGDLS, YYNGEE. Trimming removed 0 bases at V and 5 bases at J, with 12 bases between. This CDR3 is CASSVGMHLNNSPLHF. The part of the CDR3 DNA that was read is TGTGCCAGCAGCGTAGGAATGCACCTAAATAATTCACCC.

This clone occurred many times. The CDR3 loop is CASSAVWLGPYEQYF. CDR3 DNA, as far as it was read: TGTGCCAGCAGCGCAGTTTGGCTGGGGCCCTACGAG. The V gene is TRBV5-6, the J gene TRBJ2-7, with a possible D match to TRBD1 (5 bases). The observed sequence ends 3 residues before the CDR3 terminus, with the missing tail filled in from the germline J gene. This CDR3 comprises 15 residues. V lost 4 bases to trimming and J lost 2 bases, with 16 bases between them. The germline gives CDR1 SGHDT, CDR2 YYEEEE.

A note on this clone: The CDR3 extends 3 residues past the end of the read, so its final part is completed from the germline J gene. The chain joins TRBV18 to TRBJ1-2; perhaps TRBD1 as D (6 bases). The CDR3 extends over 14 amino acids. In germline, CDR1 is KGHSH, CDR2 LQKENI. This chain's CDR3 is CASHREGSYNDYTF. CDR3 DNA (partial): TGTGCCAGCCACAGGGAGGGCTCCTACAATGAC.

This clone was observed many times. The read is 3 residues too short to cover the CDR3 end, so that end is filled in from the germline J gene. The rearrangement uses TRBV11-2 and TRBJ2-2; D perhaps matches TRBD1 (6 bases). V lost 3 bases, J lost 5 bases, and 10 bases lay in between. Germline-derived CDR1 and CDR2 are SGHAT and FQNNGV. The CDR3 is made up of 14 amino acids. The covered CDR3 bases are TGTGCCAGCAGCTTCGGACAGTCGACCGGGGAG. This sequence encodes CASSFGQSTGE. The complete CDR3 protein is CASSFGQSTGELFF.

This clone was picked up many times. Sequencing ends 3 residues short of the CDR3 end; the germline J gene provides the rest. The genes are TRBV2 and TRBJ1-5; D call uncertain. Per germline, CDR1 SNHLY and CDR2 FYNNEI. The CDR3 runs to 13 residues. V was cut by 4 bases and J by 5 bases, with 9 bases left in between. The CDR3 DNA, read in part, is TGTGCCAGCAGTGCGGTGGGCGATCAGCCC. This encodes CASSAVGDQP. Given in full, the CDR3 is CASSAVGDQPQHF.

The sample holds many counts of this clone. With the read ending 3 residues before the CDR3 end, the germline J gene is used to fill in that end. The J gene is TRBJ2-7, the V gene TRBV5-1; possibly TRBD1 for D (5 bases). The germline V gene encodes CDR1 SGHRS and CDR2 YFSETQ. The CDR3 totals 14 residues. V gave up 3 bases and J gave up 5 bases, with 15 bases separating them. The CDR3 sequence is CASSWGRVGDEQYF. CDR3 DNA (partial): TGCGCCAGCAGCTGGGGCAGGGTAGGCGACGAG.

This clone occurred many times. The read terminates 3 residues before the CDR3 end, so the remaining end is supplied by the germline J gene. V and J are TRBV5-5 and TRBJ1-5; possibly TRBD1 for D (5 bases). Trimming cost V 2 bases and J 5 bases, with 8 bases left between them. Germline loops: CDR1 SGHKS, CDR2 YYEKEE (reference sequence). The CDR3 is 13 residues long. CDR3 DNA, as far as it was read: TGTGCCAGCAGCTTCTCGGGGGATCAGCCC. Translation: CASSFSGDQP. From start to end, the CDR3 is CASSFSGDQPQHF.